This entry lists 27 T cell receptor beta chains sequenced from one sample in a study of blood T cell repertoires in COVID-19 (dated by TCRdb to about 2020). Libraries were constructed by the immunoSEQ multiplex PCR assay. The clones in this table, taken by TCRdb from immuneACCESS, are in-frame only. Not every clone is retained; where verified, under half of the shortfall comes from an unresolved V gene, and the cause of the rest is unknown. The sample contains around 260,000 clones, under 90% of them found a single time. Approximately 10% of the sample lies in the top ten. Sequencing was done on a sample of peripheral blood. The receptors were sampled from a woman aged 50 to 60 who had recovered from COVID-19.

The chain joins TRBV12-3 or TRBV12-4 to TRBJ1-5; unclear D gene. The V end was cut by 2 bases, the J end by 6 bases, with 5 bases between. The CDR3 runs 12 residues. The DNA of the CDR3 is TGTGCCAGCAGTTTATATCCTCAGCCCCAGCATTTT. This gives the protein CASSLYPQPQHF.

The rearrangement links TRBV6-5 to TRBJ2-5; no clear D gene. Germline V CDR1 and CDR2: MNHEY, SVGAGI. The V and J ends lost 6 bases and 4 bases respectively, with 12 bases between them. The CDR3 contains 13 residues. For the CDR3, the DNA is TGTGCCAGCAGCCCCTTAACGGGAGAGACCCAGTACTTC. Its protein is CASSPLTGETQYF.

This clone was found a few times. This chain uses TRBV29-1 with TRBJ1-1; the D gene is possibly TRBD1 (6 bases). Looked up from germline, CDR1 is SQVTM and CDR2 is ANQGSEA. The CDR3 runs to 14 residues. Trimming left V 0 bases short and J 10 bases short, with 18 bases between. The CDR3 DNA is TGCAGCGTTGAAGACACAGTGAGGGGGTCGGGAGCTTTCTTT. Residues: CSVEDTVRGSGAFF.

This chain joins TRBV5-6 and TRBJ1-2; D call uncertain. V dropped 2 bases and J dropped 2 bases, with 13 bases sitting between them. The CDR3 sequence is 15 residues long. Germline-derived CDR1 and CDR2 are SGHDT and YYEEEE. CDR3 bases: TGTGCCAGCAGCTTAGGAGGTCGGTTCAACTATGGCTACACCTTC. The encoded protein is CASSLGGRFNYGYTF. Looking up the rest from reference TRBV5-6 and TRBJ1-2 gives the full variable domain: DAGVTQSPTHLIKTRGQQVTLRCSPKSGHDTVSWYQQALGQGPQFIFQYYEEEERQRGNFPDRFSGHQFPNYSSELNVNALLLGDSALYLCASSLGGRFNYGYTFGSGTRLTVV.

The CDR3 loop reads CASSSAGGRSGANVLTF. CDR3 coding DNA: TGTGCCAGCAGTTCTGCGGGGGGCCGCTCTGGGGCCAACGTCCTGACTTTC. The chain is built from TRBV6-2 or TRBV6-3 and TRBJ2-6; TRBD2 matches 8 bases. Per the germline V gene, CDR1 is MNHEY and CDR2 is SVGEGT. This CDR3 spans 17 amino acids. V was clipped by 4 bases and J by 0 bases; unmatched bases: 5.

V is TRBV29-1 and J is TRBJ2-7; no firm D call. The germline V gene has CDR1 SQVTM and CDR2 ANQGSEA. Trimming took off 5 bases at V and 6 bases at J, with 14 bases between the two ends. The CDR3 covers 12 residues. CDR3 DNA: TGCAGCGTTAGTCAGGATCGAAGCGAGCAGTACTTC. As protein: CSVSQDRSEQYF.

This clone has just one count. The chain couples TRBV5-5 to TRBJ2-1; tentative D call: TRBD2 (6 bases). V lost 4 bases and J lost 0, with 14 bases in between. Germline assignment: CDR1 SGHKS and CDR2 YYEKEE (reference sequence). The CDR3 runs 16 residues. Here the CDR3 reads CASSRGLQSSYNEQFF. The CDR3 DNA is TGTGCCAGCAGCCGGGGACTCCAGAGCTCCTACAATGAGCAGTTCTTC.

The rearrangement joins TRBV30 to TRBJ1-2; the match to TRBD1 covers 7 bases. This CDR3 contains 15 residues. V lost 3 bases to trimming and J lost 0 bases; unmatched junction nucleotides: 7. The germline V gene has CDR1 GTSNPN and CDR2 SVGIG (reference sequence). The CDR3 loop is CAWRPPGGANYGYTF. CDR3 bases: TGTGCCTGGAGGCCCCCAGGGGGAGCTAACTATGGCTACACCTTC.

This clone was counted a single time. The V call is TRBV24-1, the J call TRBJ1-1; D not resolved. The V end lost 5 bases, the J end lost 5 bases, and 17 bases lay between the germline ends. The CDR3 extends over 15 amino acids. Per germline, CDR1 KGHDR and CDR2 SFDVKD. CDR3 sequence: CATSARSGGVTEAFF. CDR3 DNA: TGTGCCACCAGTGCTCGGTCCGGTGGTGTGACTGAAGCTTTCTTT.

The CDR3 bases are TGTGCCAGCAGCTTGAAGCGGGGGGAAGGAGAGACCCAGTACTTC. Its protein product is CASSLKRGEGETQYF. The chain employs TRBV5-4 and TRBJ2-5; 9 bases are shared with TRBD2. Germline values: CDR1 SGHNT, CDR2 YYREEE (reference sequence). V lost 1 base to trimming and J lost 4 bases; unmatched junction nucleotides: 5. This CDR3 comprises 15 residues.

The chain carries TRBV7-9 and TRBJ2-2; 10 bases agree with TRBD2. Germline lookup yields CDR1 SEHNR and CDR2 FQNEAQ (reference sequence). CDR3 length: 15 amino acids. J gave up 1 base and V 8 bases, and 4 bases lay outside the gene matches. CDR3 nucleotide sequence: TGTGCCAGCGTTCTAGCGGGGGTGAACACCGGGGAGCTGTTTTTT. This gives the protein CASVLAGVNTGELFF.

The chain recombines TRBV5-6 with TRBJ1-1, with a possible D match to TRBD1 (5 bases). The germline V gene encodes CDR1 SGHDT and CDR2 YYEEEE. The CDR3 runs 15 residues. V was clipped by 0 bases and J by 4 bases, with 13 bases between them. CDR3 sequence: CASSLGWGDGTEAFF. DNA for the CDR3: TGTGCCAGCAGCTTGGGATGGGGGGACGGCACTGAAGCTTTCTTT.

By sample fraction, this clone is medium-sized (0.01 to 0.1%). The V and J genes are TRBV6-2 or TRBV6-3 and TRBJ2-6, with 10 positions matching TRBD1. The germline V gene has CDR1 MNHEY and CDR2 SVGEGT. The junction had 6 bases not matched to a gene; V was cut back by 4 bases and J by 3 bases. This CDR3 is built from 17 residues. CDR3 loop: CASSSATGGLGANVLTF. In DNA, the CDR3 is TGTGCCAGCAGTTCCGCGACAGGGGGCCTTGGGGCCAACGTCCTGACTTTC.

The count of this clone is one. V gene TRBV19 combines with J gene TRBJ1-1; the D gene is possibly TRBD1 (6 bases). The ends were cut back, 3 bases at V and 1 base at J, with 9 bases in the middle. Germline V gene lookup returns CDR1 LNHDA and CDR2 SQIVND (reference sequence). This CDR3 has 14 residues. The chain's CDR3 is CASSMLQGNTEAFF. CDR3 DNA: TGTGCCAGTAGTATGTTACAGGGGAACACTGAAGCTTTCTTT.

The chain recombines TRBV4-2 with TRBJ1-1; the match to TRBD1 covers 9 bases. This CDR3 is 16 amino acids long. In germline, CDR1 is LGHNA, CDR2 YNFKEQ. After removal of 4 bases from V and 7 bases from J, the junction contained 13 bases not matched to a gene. CDR3 in DNA: TGTGCCAGCAGCCGAAATACCGGGACAGGGATGGGTGAAGCTTTCTTT. Translating it yields CASSRNTGTGMGEAFF.

The rearrangement joins TRBV4-3 to TRBJ1-5; TRBD1 aligns across 7 bases. V lost 4 bases, J lost 2 bases, and 8 bases stayed unmatched. Germline V gene sequence: CDR1 LGHNA, CDR2 YSLEER. This CDR3 comprises 16 residues. CDR3 sequence: CASSLVFGQGNQPQHF. The DNA for the CDR3 is TGCGCCAGCAGCCTGGTATTTGGACAGGGCAATCAGCCCCAGCATTTT.

This clone has just one count. The gene calls are TRBV4-2 and TRBJ2-7, with 9 bases that match TRBD2. Trimming at V came to 5 bases and at J to 4 bases, leaving 9 bases not matched to a gene. The CDR3 is made up of 15 amino acids. The germline CDR1 and CDR2 sequences are LGHNA and YNFKEQ. The CDR3 loop reads CASSGRGREGYEQYF. CDR3 DNA: TGTGCCAGCAGCGGCCGAGGGCGGGAGGGATACGAGCAGTACTTC.

This rearrangement joins TRBV7-9 to TRBJ2-4; D possibly corresponds to TRBD1 (6 bases). V shed 5 bases and J shed 2 bases, with 10 bases lying between them. Germline CDR1 is SEHNR and CDR2 is FQNEAQ (reference sequence). The CDR3 consists of 14 residues. CDR3 coding DNA: TGTGCCAGCAGCCCGCAGGGGACCAAAAACATTCAGTACTTC. This codes for CASSPQGTKNIQYF.

The rearrangement uses TRBV7-8 and TRBJ2-1, with 9 bases that match TRBD2. The CDR3 sequence is 16 residues long. The V gene end was trimmed by 2 bases and the J gene end by 10 bases; junction bases not matched to a gene: 12. CDR1 SGHVS and CDR2 FQNEAQ come from the germline V gene. Written as DNA, the CDR3 is TGTGCCAGCAGCTTAAGAGGACTAGCGAGCCCCGACGAGCAGTTCTTC. Translating it yields CASSLRGLASPDEQFF. Filled out from reference TRBV7-8 and TRBJ2-1, the complete variable domain reads GAGVSQSPRYKVAKRGQDVALRCDPISGHVSLFWYQQALGQGPEFLTYFQNEAQLDKSGLPSDRFFAERPEGSVSTLKIQRTQQEDSAVYLCASSLRGLASPDEQFFGPGTRLTVL.

The V and J genes are TRBV7-9 and TRBJ1-4, with 10 bases fitting TRBD1. The CDR3 consists of 17 residues. Germline assignment: CDR1 SEHNR and CDR2 FQNEAQ (reference sequence). The J segment lost 8 bases and the V segment lost 4 bases, leaving 13 bases of the junction unmatched. CDR3 nucleotides: TGTGCCAGCAGCTCAGGGACAGGGGCCGGTGTCTACGAAAAACTGTTTTTT. Its protein is CASSSGTGAGVYEKLFF.

This chain links TRBV5-8 with TRBJ2-7; D perhaps matches TRBD1 (6 bases). The CDR3 contains 15 residues. The germline CDR1 and CDR2 sequences are SGHTS and YDEGEE. Trimming removed 6 bases from V and 0 bases from J, with 16 bases in between. Here the CDR3 DNA reads TGTGCCAGCAACCCCGGGACACCACTCTCCTACGAGCAGTACTTC. Its protein product is CASNPGTPLSYEQYF.

The chain carries TRBV5-1 and TRBJ2-5, with D possibly being TRBD2 (6 bases). CDR3 length: 16 residues. Trimming shortened V by 0 bases and J by 4 bases, and 16 bases separated the two germline ends. CDR1 SGHRS and CDR2 YFSETQ come from the germline V gene. CDR3 in amino acids: CASSLGAGGFGETQYF. DNA of the CDR3: TGCGCCAGCAGCTTGGGGGCCGGGGGTTTTGGAGAGACCCAGTACTTC.

The chain uses TRBV11-2 and TRBJ1-6; 7 nucleotides agree with TRBD1. The CDR3 is 15 residues long. Germline trimming cut 0 bases from V and 8 bases from J; bases unmatched to any gene: 4. Per germline, CDR1 SGHAT and CDR2 FQNNGV. CDR3: CASSLEGRGDSPLHF. The CDR3 DNA is TGTGCCAGCAGCTTAGAGGGCAGGGGGGATTCACCCCTCCACTTT.

The sample holds one count of this clone. The identical CDR3 is also encoded by other nucleotide sequences in the sample. This chain joins TRBV6-1 and TRBJ1-5, with 7 bases lining up with TRBD1. Trimming at V came to 2 bases and at J to 2 bases, leaving 6 bases not matched to a gene. In germline, CDR1 is MNHNS, CDR2 SASEGT. The CDR3 has 16 amino acids. CDR3 sequence (DNA): TGTGCCAGCAGTGAAACTAGGGGGCGAGGCAATCAGCCCCAGCATTTT. Translation gives CASSETRGRGNQPQHF.

V is TRBV9 and J is TRBJ1-1, with 11 bases matching TRBD1. Looked up from germline, CDR1 is SGDLS and CDR2 is YYNGEE. V shed 3 bases, J shed 6 bases, and the junction held 13 bases outside the gene matches. The CDR3 is 17 residues long. The CDR3: CASSDRTGGSHMAEAFF. CDR3 DNA: TGTGCCAGCAGCGATCGGACAGGGGGCTCTCATATGGCTGAAGCTTTCTTT. Filled out from reference TRBV9 and TRBJ1-1, the complete variable domain reads DSGVTQTPKHLITATGQRVTLRCSPRSGDLSVYWYQQSLDQGLQFLIQYYNGEERAKGNILERFSAQQFPDLHSELNLSSLELGDSALYFCASSDRTGGSHMAEAFFGQGTRLTVV.

This clone was detected only a few times. The CDR3 region has the DNA TGTGCCAGCAGCAAAGCGCTGGGGGACTCCCAGGACAATGAGCAGTTCTTC. Protein sequence: CASSKALGDSQDNEQFF. V gene TRBV21-1 combines with J gene TRBJ2-1; the table assigns TRBD2, which was not confirmed against the DNA. TRBV21-1 is a recognized pseudogene. The CDR3 consists of 17 residues.

The V call is TRBV5-1, the J call TRBJ2-1; TRBD2 agrees at 8 bases. Germline V gene lookup returns CDR1 SGHRS and CDR2 YFSETQ. Germline trimming cut 2 bases from V and 6 bases from J; bases unmatched to any gene: 4. The CDR3 runs to 14 residues. CDR3 in amino acids: CASSFTSGSNEQFF. In nucleotides, the CDR3 is TGCGCCAGCAGCTTTACTAGCGGAAGCAATGAGCAGTTCTTC.